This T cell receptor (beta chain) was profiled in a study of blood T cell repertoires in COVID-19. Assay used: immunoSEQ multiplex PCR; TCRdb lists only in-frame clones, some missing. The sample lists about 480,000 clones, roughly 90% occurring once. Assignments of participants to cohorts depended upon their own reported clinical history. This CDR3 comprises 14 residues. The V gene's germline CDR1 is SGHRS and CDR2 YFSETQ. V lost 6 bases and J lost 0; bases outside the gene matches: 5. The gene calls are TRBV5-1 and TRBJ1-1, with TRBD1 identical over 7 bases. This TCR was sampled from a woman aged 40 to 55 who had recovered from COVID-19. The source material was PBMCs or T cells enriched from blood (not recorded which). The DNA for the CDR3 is TGCGCCAGCAAGGGGGCTCAAATGAACACTGAAGCTTTCTTT. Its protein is CASKGAQMNTEAFF.